Shown below are 2 T cell receptor beta chains from a single sample sequenced in a study of shared clonotypes between healthy human individuals. Sequencing used immunoSEQ multiplex PCR; TCRdb keeps in-frame clones, though not all of them. The table lists about 590,000 clones, just under 97% of them singletons. As defined, naive CD8 cells were CD45RO-negative and positively selected for CCR7, with terminally differentiated effector memory CD45RA+ cells excluded. Sequenced sample: naive CD8+ T cells sorted from blood. These receptors all stem from a woman younger than 45 in good health.

The rearrangement uses TRBV16 and TRBJ1-5; no definite D call. This CDR3 has 15 residues. The germline CDR1 and CDR2 sequences are KGHSY and FQNENV. The V end was cut by 3 bases, the J end by 6 bases, with 15 bases between. CDR3 DNA: TGTGCCAGCAGCCACCATAAGACGGGCGGTCAGCCCCAGCATTTT. The encoded protein is CASSHHKTGGQPQHF.

The chain uses TRBV27 and TRBJ2-7; 11 bases line up with TRBD2. Per germline, CDR1 MNHEY and CDR2 SMNVEV (reference sequence). There are 19 residues in the CDR3. V was clipped by 2 bases and J by 3 bases; unmatched bases: 15. The CDR3 sequence: CASSLPPPLAGGGSYEQYF. CDR3 DNA: TGTGCCAGCAGTTTACCGCCCCCCTTAGCGGGAGGGGGGAGCTACGAGCAGTACTTC.